This TCR beta chain is from a study of breast tumors, draining lymph nodes, adjacent tissues. Overall study results and limits: Luminal-like breast cancer showed significantly higher tumor–nontumor repertoire similarity than basal-like. Most tumor T cells seemingly derive from lymph node, then expand in tumor.

Breast cancer patients provided tissue from their axillary draining lymph nodes. This clonotype was seen many times. Its cognate antigen is unknown. Per the germline V gene, CDR1 is ENHRY and CDR2 is SYGVKD. Trimming stripped 4 bases from V and 1 base from J, with 7 bases between. The CDR3 totals 13 residues. TCRdb re-called the multiplex PCR reads with MiXCR, one entry per CDR3 protein. This repertoire shows nearly 110,000 distinct CDR3 sequences, 30% found once; its top ten account for less than 6%. This clonotype was sampled from a female donor with breast cancer. Some clones in this sample may be carry-over from other donors' samples. This chain joins TRBV10-3 and TRBJ2-5; weak D call: TRBD2 (5 bases). The sequenced material came from axillary lymph node tissue. The CDR3 reads CAISVGGQETQYF. The CDR3 DNA reads TGTGCCATCAGTGTTGGAGGCCAAGAGACCCAGTACTTC.